This T cell receptor (beta chain) was captured in a study of CD8 T cells in Susac syndrome. After extraction with the RNeasy kit, 0.5 to 1 ug of the RNA was reverse transcribed using random hexamers. TCRdb itself ran the immunoSEQ multiplex PCR reads through MiXCR, one entry per CDR3 protein. Seen here are about 80,000 distinct CDR3 sequences, approximately 96% observed once, and the top ten hold approximately 0.41%. The CDR3 covers 14 residues. The V end lost 4 bases, the J end lost 5 bases, and 15 bases lay between the germline ends. Germline lookup yields CDR1 SGDLS and CDR2 YYNGEE. This clonotype was sampled from a human donor with Susac syndrome. Sequencing was carried out using CD8+ T cells from PBMCs. This chain uses TRBV9 with TRBJ1-1; D is perhaps TRBD1 (6 bases). The CDR3 here is CASSPRTEGTEAFF. Written as DNA, the CDR3 is TGTGCCAGCAGCCCGCGGACAGAGGGGACTGAAGCTTTCTTT.